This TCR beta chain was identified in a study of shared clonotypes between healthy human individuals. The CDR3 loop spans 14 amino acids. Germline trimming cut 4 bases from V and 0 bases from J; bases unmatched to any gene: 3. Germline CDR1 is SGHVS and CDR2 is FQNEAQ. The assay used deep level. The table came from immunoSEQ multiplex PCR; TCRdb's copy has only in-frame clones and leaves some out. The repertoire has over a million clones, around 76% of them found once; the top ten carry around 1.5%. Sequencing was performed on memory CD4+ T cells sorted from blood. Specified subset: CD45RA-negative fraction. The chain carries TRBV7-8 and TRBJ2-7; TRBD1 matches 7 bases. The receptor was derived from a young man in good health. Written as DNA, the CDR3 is TGTGCCAGCAGCTGGGGACAGCTCTCCTACGAGCAGTACTTC. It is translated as CASSWGQLSYEQYF.